The present T cell receptor (beta chain) was sequenced within a study of human T cells and chemical hapten exposure (dated by TCRdb to the early 2020s). For the wider study: For sensitization, 2% DPC in acetone was applied to an approximately 2 cm by approximately 2 cm area of upper inner arm skin. The mostly female patient cohort included alopecia areata with under or over 50% scalp involvement, alopecia totalis and alopecia universalis. For TCR sequencing, blood came from about 29 alopecia patients at anywhere from one to four time points (pre-sensitization, 2, 6 and 24 weeks). Blood was sampled from patients pre-sensitization (week 0) and at 2, 6 and about 24 weeks after DPC sensitization. This study followed changes in the peripheral blood TCR repertoire in vivo during primary and secondary sensitization of alopecia patients to the hapten diphenylcyclopropenone (DPC). Patch testing was done on the upper back using Finn chambers containing 0.01% DPC, and results were scored after 6 days according to International Contact Dermatitis Research Group standards. Throughout the study period of 20 to 30 weeks, patients also received therapeutic DPC doses to the scalp every week. Libraries were pooled for sequencing, and per-sample TCR yields varied mainly because of small differences in library volumes within the pool. Broader findings and caveats from the paper: Significantly more large CDR3 similarity clusters were formed by expanded TCRs than by pre-sensitization or healthy control sets, consistent with antigen-driven responses. The number of TCRs above 1 in 1000 frequency did not change with DPC sensitization; there was no evidence of global repertoire structure alterations. A positive correlation was found between the number of PT1 expanded TCRs and patch test score, with significance reached at thresholds 8, 16 and 32 but not 4. Because all patients had alopecia, a presumed autoimmune disease, the immune response of the patients might differ from that of healthy individuals. Repeated subsampling changed both the strength of the expansion versus patch-test correlation and the threshold at which that correlation became significant.

Library preparation employed RACE. TCRdb names NextSeq 500 as the instrument used. Library preparation attached unique molecular identifiers to individual cDNA molecules for quantitative, reproducible TCR counting. Each blood RNA sample was used to sequence both TCR alpha and TCR beta chains. The study's own analysis went as follows. The median number of TCRs per sample was 95,638, ranging from roughly 23,224 to 700,000. V, J and CDR3 annotation of the TCR reads was carried out using the Decombinator software suite. Every sample was subsampled to the same number of TCRs (28,000) for the PS versus PT1 abundance plots. TCRs were defined as expanded if absent before sensitization and observed at least eight times at the 2-week time point. TCRdb took the public reads, trimmed them with fastp at Q25, ran MiXCR for clone calling and kept in-frame beta chains. A single entry per CDR3 protein holds the most common genes and DNA from its merged rows. V and J calls and clone size were set by TCRdb, not the authors. Present in this sample are more than 100,000 distinct CDR3 sequences, around an eighth of which were seen just once. The biggest ten clones account for around 2.8% of the sample.

This clonotype turned up a few times. Its cognate antigen has yet to be identified. The input lacks base qualities; no much larger clone sits a single base away. The time point label of this sample denotes: pre-sensitization, week 0. The treatment or condition label, read with the paper, signifies: therapeutic diphenylcyclopropenone sensitization with weekly scalp DPC. Blood at each patch-test visit was drawn before the patch test was applied. Eligible patients were aged 18 to 70, diagnosed with alopecia, deemed suitable for DPC therapy, and excluded if pregnant. Total RNA was extracted from unfractionated whole blood that had been collected in Tempus Blood RNA tubes. The sequencing here drew on whole blood, taken in connection with sensitization to the hapten diphenylcyclopropenone (DPC). The sequence was obtained from a woman aged 18-29 years with alopecia areata. Some clones in this sample may be carry-over from other donors' samples.

The CDR3 loop reads CASSLAGHTTYEQYF. Read as DNA, the sequence is TGTGCCAGCAGTTTAGCGGGACACACTACCTACGAGCAGTACTTC. The receptor chain draws on TRBV12-3 or TRBV12-4 and TRBJ2-7; the D region possibly corresponds to TRBD1 (6 bases align). Its CDR3 holds 15 amino acids, cysteine through phenylalanine. Only the CDR3 part of the read is kept: 45 bases, read in frame from the first base. V lost 0 bases and J lost 2 bases; the stretch between them is 11 bases long.